This T cell receptor beta chain was obtained from a study of blood T cell repertoires in COVID-19. About the study: The samples span acute and convalescent COVID-19 from the United States, Italy and Spain. The analysed material was cDNA or gDNA that came from T cells, B-cell-depleted T cells, or PBMCs.

Original data processing: Amplification of reference gene primers provided the estimated nucleated cell counts. Assay: immunoSEQ multiplex PCR; the TCRdb copy retains only in-frame clones and omits some. V and J calls and clone size come straight from that table; D and trimming were deduced from the DNA. Of 83,000 or so clones in the sample, about 88% were seen once. Germline CDR1 and CDR2: MNHNS and SASEGT. V shed 0 bases, J shed 3 bases, and the junction held 7 bases outside the gene matches. CDR3 size: 16 residues. This chain joins TRBV6-1 and TRBJ1-2, with TRBD1 matching 7 bases. The TCR originated in a man at least 80 years old with active or convalescent COVID-19. Sequencing was done on a sample of peripheral blood. The CDR3 nucleotides read TGTGCCAGCAGTGAAGCTTCCGGGACAGCCTACTATGGCTACACCTTC. Encoded protein: CASSEASGTAYYGYTF.